These 7 T cell receptor beta chains were sequenced from one sample in a study of blood T cell repertoires in COVID-19. Sequenced by immunoSEQ multiplex PCR; TCRdb stores in-frame clones only, minus some. The sample lists approximately 97,000 clones; 70% to 85% were seen once. Sequenced material: peripheral blood. The receptors shown here come from a human donor in a cohort sampled during active COVID-19.

The chain uses TRBV9 and TRBJ2-7; D unclear. The germline V gene has CDR1 SGDLS and CDR2 YYNGEE. This CDR3 region has 14 residues. Trimming cost V 0 bases and J 2 bases, with 9 bases left between them. Here the CDR3 DNA reads TGTGCCAGCAGCGTAGGGGTAGGAGCCTACGAGCAGTACTTC. Protein: CASSVGVGAYEQYF.

The gene calls are TRBV30 and TRBJ1-1; D ambiguous. The V end was cut by 1 base, the J end by 2 bases, with 8 bases between. Per germline, CDR1 GTSNPN and CDR2 SVGIG (reference sequence). The CDR3 has 13 residues. CDR3 sequence: CAWSGRTNTEAFF. Written as DNA, the CDR3 is TGTGCCTGGAGTGGACGGACTAACACTGAAGCTTTCTTT.

CDR3: CATSREGGVNTGELFF. The CDR3, as DNA: TGTGCCACCAGCAGAGAAGGGGGTGTAAACACCGGGGAGCTGTTTTTT. The chain joins TRBV15 to TRBJ2-2; tentatively, D is TRBD1 (6 bases). The V gene's germline CDR1 is LNHNV and CDR2 YYDKDF (reference sequence). This CDR3 region has 16 residues. The ends were cut back, 0 bases at V and 2 bases at J, with 10 bases in the middle.

This clone showed up just once. This rearrangement joins TRBV3-1 (or the pseudogene TRBV3-2) to TRBJ2-2; D perhaps matches TRBD2 (6 bases). Per germline, CDR1 LGHDT and CDR2 YNNKEL (reference sequence). CDR3 length equals 21 residues. V lost 1 base and J 5 bases, leaving 29 bases between the germline ends. The CDR3 protein is CASSQGAEGVICWAGTGELFF. The CDR3 nucleotides are TGTGCCAGCAGCCAAGGGGCGGAGGGAGTGATTTGCTGGGCTGGGACCGGGGAGCTGTTTTTT.

The chain uses TRBV7-9 and TRBJ2-5; unclear D gene. Germline-derived CDR1 and CDR2 are SEHNR and FQNEAQ (reference sequence). This CDR3 is built from 12 residues. V lost 1 base, J lost 5 bases, and 5 bases lay in between. CDR3 DNA: TGTGCCAGCAGCTTAGGACTCGAGACCCAGTACTTC. This translates into CASSLGLETQYF.

The rearrangement joins TRBV7-9 to TRBJ1-5; D uncertain. Germline values: CDR1 SEHNR, CDR2 FQNEAQ (reference sequence). Trimming left V 5 bases short and J 1 base short, with 3 bases between. The CDR3 totals 12 residues. CDR3 sequence: CASSASNQPQHF. As DNA, the CDR3 is TGTGCCAGCAGCGCGAGCAATCAGCCCCAGCATTTT.

The V gene is TRBV6-6, the J gene TRBJ2-7; 13 bases map to TRBD2. CDR1 MNHNY and CDR2 SVGAGI come from the germline V gene (reference sequence). The CDR3 contains 16 residues. After removal of 7 bases from V and 3 bases from J, the junction contained 9 bases not matched to a gene. The DNA for the CDR3 is TGTGCCAGCACTACTAGCGGGGGGGCTGGAGGCTACGAGCAGTACTTC. It yields the protein CASTTSGGAGGYEQYF.